This is a list of T cell receptor beta chains from one sample in a study of blood T cell repertoires in COVID-19. The assay was immunoSEQ multiplex PCR, and TCRdb's table has in-frame clones only and misses some. The sample has about 280,000 clones; 70% to 90% are singletons. The specimen was peripheral blood. Receptors originate from a man aged 50 or older with active or convalescent COVID-19. Each CDR3 is given with its conserved first and last residue. A D gene is named only where the DNA matches it firmly. Where a row states a size, it is once, few, many or the class of an expanded clone; other rows omit it.

j_call,clone_size,v_call,cdr3_length,d_call,cdr3_aa,cdr3_nt
TRBJ1-2,few,TRBV6-5,11,TRBD1,CASTDRVGYTF,TGTGCCAGCACGGACAGGGTTGGCTACACCTTC
TRBJ1-3,.,TRBV19,15,.,CASNWASVSGNTIYF,TGTGCCAGTAACTGGGCTTCTGTCTCTGGAAACACCATATATTTT
TRBJ2-5,once,TRBV28,17,TRBD2,CASSLSGTSGRGKTQYF,TGTGCCAGCAGTTTAAGCGGGACTAGCGGGAGAGGGAAGACCCAGTACTTC
TRBJ2-5,.,TRBV11-2,18,.,CASSLGSPQGRRGETQYF,TGTGCCAGCAGCTTAGGGTCCCCCCAGGGGCGAAGAGGAGAGACCCAGTACTTC
TRBJ2-7,.,TRBV27,13,TRBD1,CASKMQGAGEQYF,TGTGCCAGCAAGATGCAGGGGGCTGGGGAGCAGTACTTC
TRBJ2-1,.,TRBV19,15,TRBD1,CASSEGAASYNEQFF,TGTGCCAGTAGTGAGGGGGCTGCTTCCTACAATGAGCAGTTCTTC
TRBJ2-7,.,TRBV7-3,14,TRBD2,CASRLAGDFAEQYF,TGTGCCAGCAGACTAGCGGGAGATTTCGCCGAGCAGTACTTC
TRBJ2-2,few,TRBV2,15,.,CASRLEGEGTGELFF,TGTGCCAGCCGATTAGAGGGAGAGGGCACCGGGGAGCTGTTTTTT
TRBJ2-2,once,TRBV29-1,13,.,CSVRDFKTGELFF,TGCAGCGTACGGGACTTTAAAACCGGGGAGCTGTTTTTT
TRBJ2-3,.,TRBV5-1,15,TRBD1,CASSSHRGATDTQYF,TGCGCCAGCAGCTCACACAGGGGGGCCACAGATACGCAGTATTTT
TRBJ1-5,.,TRBV2,13,.,CASSPREGQPQHF,TGTGCCAGCAGTCCTAGGGAGGGGCAGCCCCAGCATTTT
TRBJ2-1,.,TRBV9,13,.,CASSSEVYNEQFF,TGTGCCAGCAGCTCCGAGGTATACAATGAGCAGTTCTTC
TRBJ2-7,.,TRBV19,12,.,CASSVRGGEQYF,TGTGCCAGTAGTGTGAGGGGGGGAGAGCAGTACTTC
TRBJ2-7,.,TRBV10-2,11,TRBD1,CASSEDRGLNF,TGCGCCAGCAGTGAGGACAGGGGGCTAAACTTC
TRBJ1-6,.,TRBV11-3,13,.,CASSLAGDSPLHF,TGTGCCAGCAGCTTAGCGGGGGATTCACCCCTCCACTTT
TRBJ2-1,.,TRBV14,17,.,CASSQGPGNVVYNEQFF,TGTGCCAGCAGCCAAGGGCCGGGTAATGTGGTCTACAATGAGCAGTTCTTC
TRBJ2-6,.,TRBV3-1/TRBV3-2,17,TRBD1,CASSQAPTGSGANVLTF,TGTGCCAGCAGCCAAGCCCCGACAGGGTCTGGGGCCAACGTCCTGACTTTC